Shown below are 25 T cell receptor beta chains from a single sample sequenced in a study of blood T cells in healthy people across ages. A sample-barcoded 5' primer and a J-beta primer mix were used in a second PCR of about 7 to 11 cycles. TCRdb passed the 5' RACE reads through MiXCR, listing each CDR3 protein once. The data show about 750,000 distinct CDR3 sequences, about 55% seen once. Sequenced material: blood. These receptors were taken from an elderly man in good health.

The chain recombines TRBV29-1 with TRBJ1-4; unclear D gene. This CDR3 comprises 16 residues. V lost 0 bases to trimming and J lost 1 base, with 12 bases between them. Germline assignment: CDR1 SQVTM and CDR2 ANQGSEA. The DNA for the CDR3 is TGCAGCGTTGAAGAGGGATCCCCATTAACTAATGAAAAACTGTTTTTT. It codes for CSVEEGSPLTNEKLFF.

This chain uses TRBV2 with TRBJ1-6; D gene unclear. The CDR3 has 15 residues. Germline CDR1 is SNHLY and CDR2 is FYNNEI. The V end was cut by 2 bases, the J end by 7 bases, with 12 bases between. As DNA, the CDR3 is TGTGCCAGCAGTGAATGGCAGGAGGGCAATTCACCCCTCCACTTT. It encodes CASSEWQEGNSPLHF.

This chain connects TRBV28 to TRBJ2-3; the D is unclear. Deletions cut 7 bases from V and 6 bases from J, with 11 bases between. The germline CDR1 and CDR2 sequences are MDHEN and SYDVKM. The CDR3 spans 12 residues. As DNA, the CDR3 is TGTGCCAGCACCACGCCTCGGGATACGCAGTATTTT. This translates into CASTTPRDTQYF.

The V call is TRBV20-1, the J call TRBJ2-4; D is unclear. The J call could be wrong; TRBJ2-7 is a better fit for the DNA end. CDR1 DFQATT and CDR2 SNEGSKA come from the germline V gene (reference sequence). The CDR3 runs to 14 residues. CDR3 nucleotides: TGCAGTGCTCAGAGTCGCAGGTCATCCTACGAGCAGTACTTC. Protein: CSAQSRRSSYEQYF.

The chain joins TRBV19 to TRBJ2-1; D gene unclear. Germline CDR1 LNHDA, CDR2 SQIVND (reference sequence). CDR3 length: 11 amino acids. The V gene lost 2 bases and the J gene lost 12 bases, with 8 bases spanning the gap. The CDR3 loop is CASSINQRQFF. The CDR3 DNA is TGTGCCAGTAGTATAAACCAAAGGCAGTTCTTC.

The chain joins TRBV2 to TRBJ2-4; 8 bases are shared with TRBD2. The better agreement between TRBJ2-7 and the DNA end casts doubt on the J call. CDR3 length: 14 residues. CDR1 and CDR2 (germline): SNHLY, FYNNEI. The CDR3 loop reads CASSERLAGYEQYF. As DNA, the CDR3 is TGTGCCAGCAGTGAACGTCTAGCGGGTTACGAGCAGTACTTC.

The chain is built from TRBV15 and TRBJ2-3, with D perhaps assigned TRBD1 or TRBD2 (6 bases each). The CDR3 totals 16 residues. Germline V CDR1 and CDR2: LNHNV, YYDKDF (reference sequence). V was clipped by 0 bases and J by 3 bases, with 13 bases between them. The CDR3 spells CATSREGASETDTQYF. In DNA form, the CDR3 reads TGTGCCACCAGCAGAGAGGGGGCTAGCGAGACAGATACGCAGTATTTT.

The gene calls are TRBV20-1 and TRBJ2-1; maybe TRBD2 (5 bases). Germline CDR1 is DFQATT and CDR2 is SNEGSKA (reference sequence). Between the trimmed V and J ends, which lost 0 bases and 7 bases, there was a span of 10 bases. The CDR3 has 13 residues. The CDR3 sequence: CSARDPRGNEQFF. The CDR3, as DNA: TGCAGTGCTAGAGATCCGCGAGGGAATGAGCAGTTCTTC.

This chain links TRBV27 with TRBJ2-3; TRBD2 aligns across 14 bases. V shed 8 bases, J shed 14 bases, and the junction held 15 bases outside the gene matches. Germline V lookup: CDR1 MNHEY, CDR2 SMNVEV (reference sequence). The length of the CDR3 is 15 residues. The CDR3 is CASSAGLAGARYAYF. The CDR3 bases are TGTGCCAGCTCGGCGGGACTAGCGGGAGCCAGATACGCGTATTTT.

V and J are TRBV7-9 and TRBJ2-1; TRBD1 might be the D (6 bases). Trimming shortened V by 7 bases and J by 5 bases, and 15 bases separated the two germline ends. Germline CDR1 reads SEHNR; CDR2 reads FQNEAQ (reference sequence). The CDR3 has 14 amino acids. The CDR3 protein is CASTLITGHNEQFF. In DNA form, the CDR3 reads TGTGCCAGCACCTTGATCACAGGGCACAATGAGCAGTTCTTC.

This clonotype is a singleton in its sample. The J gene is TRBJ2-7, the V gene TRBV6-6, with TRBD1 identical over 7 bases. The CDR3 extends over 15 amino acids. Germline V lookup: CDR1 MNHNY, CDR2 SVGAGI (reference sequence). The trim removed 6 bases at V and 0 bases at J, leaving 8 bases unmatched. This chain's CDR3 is CASRNPGQSSYEQYF. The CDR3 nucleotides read TGTGCCAGCAGAAACCCGGGACAGAGCTCCTACGAGCAGTACTTC.

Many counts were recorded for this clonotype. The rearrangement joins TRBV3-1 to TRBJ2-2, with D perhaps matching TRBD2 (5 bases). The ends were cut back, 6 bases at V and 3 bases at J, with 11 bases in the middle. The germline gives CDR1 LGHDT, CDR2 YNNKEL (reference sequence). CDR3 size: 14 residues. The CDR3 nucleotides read TGTGCCAGCAGTCGGACTCCCTACACCGGGGAGCTGTTTTTT. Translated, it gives CASSRTPYTGELFF.

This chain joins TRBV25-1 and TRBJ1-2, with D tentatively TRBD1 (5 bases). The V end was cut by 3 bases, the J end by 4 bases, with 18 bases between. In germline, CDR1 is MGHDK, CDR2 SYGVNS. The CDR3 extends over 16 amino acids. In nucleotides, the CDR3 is TGTGCCAGCAGTGATCCGACAGACCCCTGGCCCTATGGCTACACCTTC. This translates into CASSDPTDPWPYGYTF.

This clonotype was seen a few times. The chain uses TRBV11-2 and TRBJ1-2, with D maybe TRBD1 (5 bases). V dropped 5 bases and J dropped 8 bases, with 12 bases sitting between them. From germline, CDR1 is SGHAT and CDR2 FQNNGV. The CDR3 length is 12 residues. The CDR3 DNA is TGTGCCAGCAGCCGGGACGCCCCGGGCTACACCTTC. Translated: CASSRDAPGYTF. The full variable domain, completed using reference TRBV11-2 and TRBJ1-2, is EAGVAQSPRYKIIEKRQSVAFWCNPISGHATLYWYQQILGQGPKLLIQFQNNGVVDDSQLPKDRFSAERLKGVDSTLKIQPAKLEDSAVYLCASSRDAPGYTFGSGTRLTVV.

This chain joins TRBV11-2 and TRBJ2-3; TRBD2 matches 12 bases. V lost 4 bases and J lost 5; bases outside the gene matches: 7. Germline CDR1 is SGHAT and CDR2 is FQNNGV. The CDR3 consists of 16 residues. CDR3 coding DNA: TGTGCCAGCAGCTCCGGACTAGCGGGACGGGGAGATACGCAGTATTTT. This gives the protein CASSSGLAGRGDTQYF.

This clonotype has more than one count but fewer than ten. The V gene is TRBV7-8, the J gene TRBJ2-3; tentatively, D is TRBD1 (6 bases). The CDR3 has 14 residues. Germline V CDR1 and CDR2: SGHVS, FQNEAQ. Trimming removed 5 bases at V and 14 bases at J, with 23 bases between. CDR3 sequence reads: CASSAQGLHRYAYF. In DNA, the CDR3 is TGTGCCAGCAGCGCCCAGGGGTTGCACAGATACGCGTATTTT.

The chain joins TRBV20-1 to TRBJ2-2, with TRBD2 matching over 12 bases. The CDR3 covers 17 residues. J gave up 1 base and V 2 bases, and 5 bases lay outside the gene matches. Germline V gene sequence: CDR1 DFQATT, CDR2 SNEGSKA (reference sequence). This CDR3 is CSARSQGLAGNTGELFF. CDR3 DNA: TGCAGTGCTAGATCACAGGGACTAGCGGGGAACACCGGGGAGCTGTTTTTT.

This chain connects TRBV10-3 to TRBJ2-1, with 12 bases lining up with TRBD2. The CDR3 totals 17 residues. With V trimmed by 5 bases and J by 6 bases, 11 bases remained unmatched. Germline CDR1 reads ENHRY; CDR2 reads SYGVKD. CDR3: CAISPPPSGRAGNEQFF. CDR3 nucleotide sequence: TGTGCCATCAGTCCCCCTCCTAGCGGGAGGGCTGGCAATGAGCAGTTCTTC.

CDR3 sequence: CASTAGDARGRYAYF. The CDR3 bases are TGTGCCAGCACCGCGGGGGATGCTAGGGGCAGATACGCGTATTTT. The rearrangement uses TRBV27 and TRBJ2-3, with TRBD2 matching over 7 bases. Trimming took 7 bases from V and 14 from J; bases not matched to a gene: 21. Germline-derived CDR1 and CDR2 are MNHEY and SMNVEV (reference sequence). There are 15 residues in the CDR3.

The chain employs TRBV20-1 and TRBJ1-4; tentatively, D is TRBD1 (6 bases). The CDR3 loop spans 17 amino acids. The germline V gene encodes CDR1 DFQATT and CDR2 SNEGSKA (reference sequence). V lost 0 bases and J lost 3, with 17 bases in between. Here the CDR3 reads CSARDYGGGPANEKLFF. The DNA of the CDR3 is TGCAGTGCTAGAGATTATGGTGGGGGGCCGGCTAATGAAAAACTGTTTTTT.

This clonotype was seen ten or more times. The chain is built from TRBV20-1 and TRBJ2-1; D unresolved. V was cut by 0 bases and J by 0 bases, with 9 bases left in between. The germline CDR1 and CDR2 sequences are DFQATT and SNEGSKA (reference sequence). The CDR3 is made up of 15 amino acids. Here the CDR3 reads CSAREEASSYNEQFF. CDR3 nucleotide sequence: TGCAGTGCTAGAGAGGAAGCGAGCTCCTACAATGAGCAGTTCTTC.

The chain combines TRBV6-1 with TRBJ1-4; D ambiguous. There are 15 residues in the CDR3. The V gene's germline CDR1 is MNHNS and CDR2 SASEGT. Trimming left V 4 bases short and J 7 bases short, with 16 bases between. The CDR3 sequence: CASSASRGGGEKLFF. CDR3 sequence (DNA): TGTGCCAGCAGTGCCTCCCGGGGAGGCGGTGAAAAACTGTTTTTT.

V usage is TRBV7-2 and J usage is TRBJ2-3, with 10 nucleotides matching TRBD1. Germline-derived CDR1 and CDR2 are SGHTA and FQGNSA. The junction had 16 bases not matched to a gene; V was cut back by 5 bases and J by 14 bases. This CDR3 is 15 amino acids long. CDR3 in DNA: TGTGCCAGCAGCCAGAGGGACAGGGGCTCCAGATACGCGTATTTT. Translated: CASSQRDRGSRYAYF.

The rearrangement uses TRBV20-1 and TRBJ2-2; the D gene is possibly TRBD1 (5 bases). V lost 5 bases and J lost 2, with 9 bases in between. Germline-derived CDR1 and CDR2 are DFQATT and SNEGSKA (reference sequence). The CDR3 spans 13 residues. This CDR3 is CSARQINTGELFF. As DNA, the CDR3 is TGCAGTGCTCGACAGATTAACACCGGGGAGCTGTTTTTT.

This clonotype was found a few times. The CDR3 region has the DNA TGCAGCGTTGGGACAGGTGGTCCCTATGGCTACACCTTC. Translating gives CSVGTGGPYGYTF. V and J are TRBV29-1 and TRBJ1-2, with 7 bases fitting TRBD1. The germline V gene encodes CDR1 SQVTM and CDR2 ANQGSEA. CDR3 length: 13 amino acids. The J segment lost 4 bases and the V segment lost 4 bases, leaving 6 bases of the junction unmatched.